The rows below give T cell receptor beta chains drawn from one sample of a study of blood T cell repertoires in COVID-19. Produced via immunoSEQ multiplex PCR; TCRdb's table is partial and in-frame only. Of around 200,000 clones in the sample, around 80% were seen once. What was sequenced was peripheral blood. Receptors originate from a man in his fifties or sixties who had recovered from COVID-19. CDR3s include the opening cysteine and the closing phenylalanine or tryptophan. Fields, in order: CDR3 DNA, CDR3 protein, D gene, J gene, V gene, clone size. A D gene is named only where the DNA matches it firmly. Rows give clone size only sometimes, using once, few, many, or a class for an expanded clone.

TGCGCCAGCAGCCCAACAGGGGGTACCGGGGAGCTGTTTTTT | CASSPTGGTGELFF | TRBD1 | TRBJ2-2 | TRBV5-1 | NA
TGTGCCAGCTCACCGGAACGACAGGGGTACAATGAGCAGTTCTTC | CASSPERQGYNEQFF | TRBD1 | TRBJ2-1 | TRBV18 | NA
TGTGCCAGCAGGACAGGGGGCTCCTACGAGCAGTACTTC | CASRTGGSYEQYF | TRBD1 | TRBJ2-7 | TRBV25-1 | NA
TGTGCCAGCAGCCTAAGCGGACTAGTAAATGAGCAGTTCTTC | CASSLSGLVNEQFF | TRBD2 | TRBJ2-1 | TRBV7-9 | NA
TGTGCCAGTAGTATAGCAGGCGTTCAGGATACGCAGTATTTT | CASSIAGVQDTQYF | NA | TRBJ2-3 | TRBV19 | NA
TGTGCCAGCAGCTTAGCTTGGACTCAAGAGACCCAGTACTTC | CASSLAWTQETQYF | NA | TRBJ2-5 | TRBV7-8 | few
TGTGCCAGCAACTCGCAGGGGGCAAACACCGGGGAGCTGTTTTTT | CASNSQGANTGELFF | TRBD1 | TRBJ2-2 | TRBV9 | NA
TGTGCCAGCAGAAGCCTCGGGACAGGGGTTTTCGAGCAGTACTTC | CASRSLGTGVFEQYF | TRBD1 | TRBJ2-7 | TRBV28 | NA
TGCGCCAGCAGCAATTGGGACTACACAGATACGCAGTATTTT | CASSNWDYTDTQYF | TRBD2 | TRBJ2-3 | TRBV5-1 | NA
TGTGCCAGCAGTCTCTCGGGGGGTTATTTCTACGAGCAGTACTTC | CASSLSGGYFYEQYF | TRBD2 | TRBJ2-7 | TRBV27 | NA
TGTGCCTGCAAAGGGGCGAACACTGAAGCTTTCTTT | CACKGANTEAFF | NA | TRBJ1-1 | TRBV28 | NA
TGTGCCAGTAAAGGGGCTATGAACACTGAAGCTTTCTTT | CASKGAMNTEAFF | NA | TRBJ1-1 | TRBV19 | NA
TGTGCCACCAGGACGACTAGCGGGGATAACAATGAGCAGTTCTTC | CATRTTSGDNNEQFF | TRBD2 | TRBJ2-1 | TRBV24-1 | NA
TGTGCCAGCAGCCAAGGTCTCGTATCCTACGAGCAGTACTTC | CASSQGLVSYEQYF | NA | TRBJ2-7 | TRBV3-1/TRBV3-2 | NA
TGTGCCACCAGTGATGGACAGGGCCACACAGATACGCAGTATTTT | CATSDGQGHTDTQYF | TRBD1 | TRBJ2-3 | TRBV24-1 | NA
TGCGCCAGCAGCTTCGTGAGCGGACAAGAGACCCAGTACTTC | CASSFVSGQETQYF | NA | TRBJ2-5 | TRBV5-1 | NA
TGTGCCAGCAGTTTTGGGACTAGCGGGAGTACAGATACGCAGTATTTT | CASSFGTSGSTDTQYF | TRBD2 | TRBJ2-3 | TRBV27 | NA
TGTGCCAGCAGCCCCGCCCCGGCGGGAGCCTCGGTAGAGCAGTACTTC | CASSPAPAGASVEQYF | TRBD2 | TRBJ2-7 | TRBV7-2 | NA
TGTGCCAGCAGTGAAGCAGCGTTCAGACCTAATCAGCCCCAGCATTTT | CASSEAAFRPNQPQHF | NA | TRBJ1-5 | TRBV6-1 | NA
TGTGCCAGCAGCTTAGGCCCCGGGACTAGCGGGAGGGGTGAGCAGTTCTTC | CASSLGPGTSGRGEQFF | TRBD2 | TRBJ2-1 | TRBV7-2 | NA
TGTGCCAGCAGCGTAGGACCGGTTCGGGGAGACTTTGGCTACACCTTC | CASSVGPVRGDFGYTF | NA | TRBJ1-2 | TRBV9 | once
TGTGCCAGCAGCTTTCGCGGGAGCAACTACAATGAGCAGTTCTTC | CASSFRGSNYNEQFF | TRBD2 | TRBJ2-1 | TRBV7-3 | NA